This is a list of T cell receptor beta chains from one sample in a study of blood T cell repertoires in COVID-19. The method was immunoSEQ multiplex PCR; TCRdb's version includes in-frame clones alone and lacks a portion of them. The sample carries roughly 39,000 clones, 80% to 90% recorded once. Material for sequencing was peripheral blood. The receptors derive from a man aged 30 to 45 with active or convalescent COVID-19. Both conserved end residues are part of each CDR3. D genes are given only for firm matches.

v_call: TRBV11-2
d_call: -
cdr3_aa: CASSRTSGNEQFF

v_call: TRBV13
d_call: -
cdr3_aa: CASSQGSGNTIYF

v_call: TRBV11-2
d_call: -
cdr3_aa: CASSSPSGGREQFF

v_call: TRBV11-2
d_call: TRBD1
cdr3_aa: CASSSRSDRENTEAFF

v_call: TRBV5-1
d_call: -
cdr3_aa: CASSYLQGNTEAFF

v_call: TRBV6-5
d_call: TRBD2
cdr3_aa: CASSYSGGFGDTQYF

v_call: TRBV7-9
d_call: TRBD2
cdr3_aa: CASSPLKGGADTQYF

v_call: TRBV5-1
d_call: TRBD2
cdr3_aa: CASSPGLAGPYQETQYF

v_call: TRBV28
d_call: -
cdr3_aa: CASSRGELFF

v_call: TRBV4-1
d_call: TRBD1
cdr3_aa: CASSRVIGQGGTQYF

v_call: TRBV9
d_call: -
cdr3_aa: CASSSGTLNTGELFF

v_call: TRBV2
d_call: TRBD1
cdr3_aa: CASSDRRQGMGVGNTIYF

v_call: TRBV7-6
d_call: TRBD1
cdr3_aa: CASSSYRGNSDTQYF

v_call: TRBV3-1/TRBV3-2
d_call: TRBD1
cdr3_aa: CASSFTGVPYEQYF

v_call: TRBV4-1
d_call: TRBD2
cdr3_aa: CASSHRQGLAYEQYF

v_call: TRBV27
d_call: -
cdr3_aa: CASSSSSGNTIYF

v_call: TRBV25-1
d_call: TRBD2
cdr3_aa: CASSERAGGTGELFF

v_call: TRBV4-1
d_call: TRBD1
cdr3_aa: CASSQPLSQGTEQFF

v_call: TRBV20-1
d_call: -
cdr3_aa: CSASWAKGNEQFF

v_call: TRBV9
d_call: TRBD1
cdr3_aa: CVSSVGGTGDGYTF

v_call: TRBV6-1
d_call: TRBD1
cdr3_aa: CASSEVGTGLVAFF

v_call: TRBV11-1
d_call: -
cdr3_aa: CASSPHLPETQYF

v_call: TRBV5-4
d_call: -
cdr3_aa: CASSHTGLAGELFF

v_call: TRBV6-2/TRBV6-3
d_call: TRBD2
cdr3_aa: CASSYYGGGAVYNEQFF

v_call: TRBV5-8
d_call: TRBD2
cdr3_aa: CASSLTSGNEQFF